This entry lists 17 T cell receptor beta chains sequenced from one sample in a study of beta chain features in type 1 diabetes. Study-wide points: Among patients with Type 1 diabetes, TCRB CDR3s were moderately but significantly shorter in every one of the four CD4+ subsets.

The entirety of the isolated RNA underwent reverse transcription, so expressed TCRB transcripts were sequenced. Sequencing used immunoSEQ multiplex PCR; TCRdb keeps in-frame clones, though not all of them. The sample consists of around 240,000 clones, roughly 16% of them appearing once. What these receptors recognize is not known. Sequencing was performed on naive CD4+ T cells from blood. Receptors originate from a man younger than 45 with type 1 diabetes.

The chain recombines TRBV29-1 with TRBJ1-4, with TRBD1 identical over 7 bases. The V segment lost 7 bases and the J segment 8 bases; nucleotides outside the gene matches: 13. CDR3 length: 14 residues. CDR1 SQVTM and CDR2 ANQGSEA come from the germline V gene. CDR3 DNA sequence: TGCAGCGCTGCCCGGGACAGAGGTTCGGAAAAACTGTTTTTT. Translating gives CSAARDRGSEKLFF.

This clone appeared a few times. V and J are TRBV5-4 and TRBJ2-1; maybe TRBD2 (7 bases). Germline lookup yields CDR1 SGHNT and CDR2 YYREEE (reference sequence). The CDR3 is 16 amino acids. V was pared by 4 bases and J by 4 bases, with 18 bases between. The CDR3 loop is CASSPASGGKYNEQFF. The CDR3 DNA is TGTGCCAGCAGCCCCGCGTCGGGGGGCAAATACAATGAGCAGTTCTTC.

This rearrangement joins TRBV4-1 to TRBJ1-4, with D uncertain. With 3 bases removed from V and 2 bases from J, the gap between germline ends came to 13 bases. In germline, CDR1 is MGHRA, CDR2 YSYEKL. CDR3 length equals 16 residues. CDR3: CASSQLARWTNEKLFF. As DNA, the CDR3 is TGCGCCAGCAGCCAGTTGGCCAGGTGGACTAATGAAAAACTGTTTTTT.

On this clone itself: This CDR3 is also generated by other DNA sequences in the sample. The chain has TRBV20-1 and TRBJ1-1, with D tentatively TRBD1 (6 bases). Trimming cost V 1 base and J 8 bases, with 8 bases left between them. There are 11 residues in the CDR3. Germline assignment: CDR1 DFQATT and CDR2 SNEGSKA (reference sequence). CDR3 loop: CSARVDREAFF. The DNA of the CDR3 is TGCAGTGCTAGAGTAGACAGGGAAGCTTTCTTT.

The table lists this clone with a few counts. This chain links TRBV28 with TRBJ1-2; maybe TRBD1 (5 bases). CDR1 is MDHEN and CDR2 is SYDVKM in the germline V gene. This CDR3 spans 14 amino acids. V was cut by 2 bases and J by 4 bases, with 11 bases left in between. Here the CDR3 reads CASSLGQGTYGYTF. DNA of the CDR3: TGTGCCAGCAGTTTAGGTCAAGGGACCTATGGCTACACCTTC.

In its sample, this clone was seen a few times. CDR3 bases: TGTGCCAGCAGGCTCTTTAGCGGCACAGATACGCAGTATTTT. Protein product: CASRLFSGTDTQYF. The J gene is TRBJ2-3, the V gene TRBV7-9; a possible D gene is TRBD2 (5 bases). V was clipped by 6 bases and J by 1 base, with 11 bases between them. Germline CDR1 reads SEHNR; CDR2 reads FQNEAQ (reference sequence). The CDR3 is 14 residues long.

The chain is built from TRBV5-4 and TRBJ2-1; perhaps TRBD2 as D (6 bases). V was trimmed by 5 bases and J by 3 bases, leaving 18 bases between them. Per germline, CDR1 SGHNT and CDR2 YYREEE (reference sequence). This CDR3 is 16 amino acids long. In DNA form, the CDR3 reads TGTGCCAGCAGGGAGACCGGAGGGACGGGCTACAATGAGCAGTTCTTC. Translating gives CASRETGGTGYNEQFF.

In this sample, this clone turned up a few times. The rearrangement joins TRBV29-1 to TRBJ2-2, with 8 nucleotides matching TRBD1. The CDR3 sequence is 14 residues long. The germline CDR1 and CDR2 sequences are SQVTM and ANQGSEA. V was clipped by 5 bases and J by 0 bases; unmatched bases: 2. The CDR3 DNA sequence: TGCAGCGTTAGGACAGGGACGAACACCGGGGAGCTGTTTTTT. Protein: CSVRTGTNTGELFF.

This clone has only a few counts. CDR3 nucleotide sequence: TGTGCCTGGAGTCTACTAGTGGAACCGGTAATTAATGAGCAGTTCTTC. Translation gives CAWSLLVEPVINEQFF. This chain links TRBV30 with TRBJ2-1, with D possibly TRBD2 on 5 matching bases. The CDR3 consists of 16 residues. Germline V gene data show CDR1 as GTSNPN and CDR2 as SVGIG (reference sequence). Trimming cost V 2 bases and J 7 bases, with 21 bases left between them.

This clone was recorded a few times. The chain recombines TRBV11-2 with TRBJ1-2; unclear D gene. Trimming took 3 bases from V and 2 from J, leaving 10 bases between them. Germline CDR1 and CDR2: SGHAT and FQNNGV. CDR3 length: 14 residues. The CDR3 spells CASSFRPGNYGYTF. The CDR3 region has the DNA TGTGCCAGCAGCTTCCGTCCGGGAAACTATGGCTACACCTTC.

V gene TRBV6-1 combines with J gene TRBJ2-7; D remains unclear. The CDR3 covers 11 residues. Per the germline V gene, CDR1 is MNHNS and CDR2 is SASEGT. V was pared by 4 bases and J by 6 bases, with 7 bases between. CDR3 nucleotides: TGTGCCAGCAGTGGGAAGAGCGAGCAGTACTTC. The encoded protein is CASSGKSEQYF.

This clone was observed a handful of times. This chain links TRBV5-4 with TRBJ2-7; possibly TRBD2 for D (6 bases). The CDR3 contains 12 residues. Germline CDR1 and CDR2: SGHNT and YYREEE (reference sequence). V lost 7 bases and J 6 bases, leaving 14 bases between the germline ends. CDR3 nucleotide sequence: TGTGCCAGCCGAATGCGGACTATCGAGCAGTACTTC. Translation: CASRMRTIEQYF.

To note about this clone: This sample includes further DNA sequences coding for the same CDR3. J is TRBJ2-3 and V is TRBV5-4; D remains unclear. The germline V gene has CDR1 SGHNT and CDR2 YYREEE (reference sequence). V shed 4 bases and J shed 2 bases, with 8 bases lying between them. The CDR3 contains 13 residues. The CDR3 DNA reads TGTGCCAGCAGCCAGAAGGACACAGATACGCAGTATTTT. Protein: CASSQKDTDTQYF.

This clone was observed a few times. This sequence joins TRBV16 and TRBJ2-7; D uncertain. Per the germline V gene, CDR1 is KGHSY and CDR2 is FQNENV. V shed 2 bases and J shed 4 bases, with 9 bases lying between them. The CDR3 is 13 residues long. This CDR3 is CASSQGRIYEQYF. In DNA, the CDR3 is TGTGCCAGCAGCCAAGGTAGAATATACGAGCAGTACTTC.

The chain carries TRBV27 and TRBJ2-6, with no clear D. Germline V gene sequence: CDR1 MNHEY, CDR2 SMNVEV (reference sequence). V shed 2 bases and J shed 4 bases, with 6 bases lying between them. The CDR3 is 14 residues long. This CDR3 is CASSLLPGANVLTF. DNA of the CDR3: TGTGCCAGCAGTTTACTCCCCGGGGCCAACGTCCTGACTTTC.

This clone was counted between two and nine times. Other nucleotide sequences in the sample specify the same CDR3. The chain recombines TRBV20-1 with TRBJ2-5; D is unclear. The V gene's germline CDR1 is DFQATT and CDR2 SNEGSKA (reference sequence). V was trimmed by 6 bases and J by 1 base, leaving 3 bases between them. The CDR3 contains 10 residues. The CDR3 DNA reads TGCAGTGCATCCCAAGAGACCCAGTACTTC. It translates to CSASQETQYF.

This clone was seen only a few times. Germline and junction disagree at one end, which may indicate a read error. The DNA for the CDR3 is TGCAGTGCTAGGGACAGGGGGACGGTGAACTTC. Amino acid sequence: CSARDRGTVNF. The chain is built from TRBV20-1 and TRBJ2-7; 10 nucleotides match TRBD1. CDR3 length equals 11 residues. Germline-derived CDR1 and CDR2 are DFQATT and SNEGSKA (reference sequence).